The following is a TCR beta chain sequence with its context. This entry is derived from a study of blood T cell repertoires in COVID-19. On the study more broadly: T cells, B-cell-depleted T cells, or PBMCs supplied cDNA or gDNA.

This CDR3 is 16 amino acids long. The V gene's germline CDR1 is SEHNR and CDR2 FQNEAQ (reference sequence). J lost 2 bases, V lost 3 bases, and 6 bases had no gene match. Authors' methods: Reference gene primer amplification gave estimated nucleated cell counts. Only in-frame clones appear in the TCRdb table, and some are missing; sequencing was by immunoSEQ multiplex PCR. V, J and clone size are taken as reported in that table, and D and trimming were inferred from the DNA itself. The table records 250,000 to 400,000 clones, about nine tenths of them present only once. The sequenced material came from peripheral blood. The gene calls are TRBV7-9 and TRBJ2-3, with 9 bases fitting TRBD2. This TCR was sampled from a man in his forties or fifties with active or convalescent COVID-19. In DNA form, the CDR3 reads TGTGCCAGCAGCTTCGGAAGCGGGGGGATCACAGATACGCAGTATTTT. Translating gives CASSFGSGGITDTQYF.